Listed below are T cell receptor beta chains from one sample, sequenced in a study of blood T cell repertoires in COVID-19. The table came from immunoSEQ multiplex PCR; TCRdb's copy has only in-frame clones and leaves some out. Of approximately 500,000 clones listed, approximately 88% are singletons. What was sequenced was peripheral blood. The receptors were sampled from a woman between 50 and 59 years old with COVID-19, enrolled during active disease. CDR3s include the opening cysteine and the closing phenylalanine or tryptophan. The D gene is left open where the match is weak. Where a row states a size, it is once, few, many or the class of an expanded clone; other rows omit it.

V gene: TRBV6-5
clone size: .
D gene: .
J gene: TRBJ2-2
CDR3 DNA: TGTGCCAGCAATAGGACACCGAACACCGGGGAGCTGTTTTTT
CDR3 protein: CASNRTPNTGELFF

V gene: TRBV11-3
clone size: .
D gene: .
J gene: TRBJ2-1
CDR3 DNA: TGTGCCAGCAGCCCCGGCCCGGGGGATGAGCAGTTCTTC
CDR3 protein: CASSPGPGDEQFF

V gene: TRBV19
clone size: .
D gene: TRBD1
J gene: TRBJ2-1
CDR3 DNA: TGTGCCAGTAGTATTATCGTCGGACAGGGTACTCATGAGCAGTTCTTC
CDR3 protein: CASSIIVGQGTHEQFF

V gene: TRBV24-1
clone size: .
D gene: .
J gene: TRBJ1-2
CDR3 DNA: TGTGCCACCGAAGACAATAACTATGGCTACACCTTC
CDR3 protein: CATEDNNYGYTF

V gene: TRBV5-6
clone size: .
D gene: .
J gene: TRBJ1-1
CDR3 DNA: TGTGCCAGCAGCTTGGGACAGATGTTCAACACTGAAGCTTTCTTT
CDR3 protein: CASSLGQMFNTEAFF

V gene: TRBV7-9
clone size: few
D gene: .
J gene: TRBJ1-1
CDR3 DNA: TGTGCCAGCAGCCCCGGCGGGACTGAAGCTTTCTTT
CDR3 protein: CASSPGGTEAFF

V gene: TRBV7-9
clone size: once
D gene: .
J gene: TRBJ1-1
CDR3 DNA: TGTGCCAGCAGCACAGGCGGACCTGAAGCTTTCTTT
CDR3 protein: CASSTGGPEAFF

V gene: TRBV24-1
clone size: few
D gene: .
J gene: TRBJ2-7
CDR3 DNA: TGTGCCACCAGTGACAGCAGAAAGCGCTCCTACGAGCAGTACTTC
CDR3 protein: CATSDSRKRSYEQYF

V gene: TRBV28
clone size: .
D gene: TRBD1
J gene: TRBJ1-4
CDR3 DNA: TGTGCCAGTCCACCCTCCCGGGCGAGGGGGCGCGTTGAAAAACTGTTTTTT
CDR3 protein: CASPPSRARGRVEKLFF

V gene: TRBV3-1/TRBV3-2
clone size: .
D gene: .
J gene: TRBJ2-3
CDR3 DNA: TGTGCCAGCAGCGGACACGTAATAGGAGATACGCAGTATTTT
CDR3 protein: CASSGHVIGDTQYF

V gene: TRBV7-8
clone size: .
D gene: TRBD1
J gene: TRBJ2-1
CDR3 DNA: TGTGCCAGCAGCTCGGGCCCACAGGGGGGATACAATGAGCAGTTCTTC
CDR3 protein: CASSSGPQGGYNEQFF

V gene: TRBV5-4
clone size: .
D gene: .
J gene: TRBJ2-7
CDR3 DNA: TGTGCCAGCAGCTTGGACAGGGGGGGTTTCGGGCAGTACTTC
CDR3 protein: CASSLDRGGFGQYF

V gene: TRBV7-9
clone size: .
D gene: .
J gene: TRBJ1-2
CDR3 DNA: TGTGCCACCACAAGGGACTCCTATGGCTACACCTTC
CDR3 protein: CATTRDSYGYTF

V gene: TRBV6-2/TRBV6-3
clone size: .
D gene: .
J gene: TRBJ2-2
CDR3 DNA: TGTGCCAGCAGTCCCTTTTCTCTCACCGGGGAGCTGTTTTTT
CDR3 protein: CASSPFSLTGELFF

V gene: TRBV5-6
clone size: once
D gene: TRBD1
J gene: TRBJ2-7
CDR3 DNA: TGTGCCAGCAGCTTATCGGGACAGTCCTACGAGCAGTACTTC
CDR3 protein: CASSLSGQSYEQYF

V gene: TRBV7-9
clone size: .
D gene: TRBD1
J gene: TRBJ1-4
CDR3 DNA: TGTGCCAGCAGCCTCTCCCAGGGGGATGAAAAACTGTTTTTT
CDR3 protein: CASSLSQGDEKLFF

V gene: TRBV28
clone size: .
D gene: .
J gene: TRBJ1-5
CDR3 DNA: TGTGCCAGCAGTTTAGGGGGGGAGGCGTATCAGCCCCAGCATTTT
CDR3 protein: CASSLGGEAYQPQHF

V gene: TRBV18
clone size: .
D gene: .
J gene: TRBJ2-5
CDR3 DNA: TGTGCCAGCTCACCACGGGCGAGCAGAGAGACCCAGTACTTC
CDR3 protein: CASSPRASRETQYF

V gene: TRBV19
clone size: .
D gene: .
J gene: TRBJ2-5
CDR3 DNA: TGTGCCAGTAGCCGACAGTACCAAGAGACCCAGTACTTC
CDR3 protein: CASSRQYQETQYF

V gene: TRBV2
clone size: .
D gene: TRBD1
J gene: TRBJ1-2
CDR3 DNA: TGTGCCACTTACAGGGGGAGAAAGGATGGCTACACCTTC
CDR3 protein: CATYRGRKDGYTF

V gene: TRBV5-1
clone size: .
D gene: .
J gene: TRBJ1-6
CDR3 DNA: TGCGCCAGCAGGGAATGGGGTGTGGGGAGCTCCTATAATTCACCCCTCCACTTT
CDR3 protein: CASREWGVGSSYNSPLHF

V gene: TRBV9
clone size: once
D gene: .
J gene: TRBJ1-3
CDR3 DNA: TGTGCCAGCAGCGTAACCGGGGGTCATGGAAACACCATATATTTT
CDR3 protein: CASSVTGGHGNTIYF

V gene: TRBV4-1
clone size: .
D gene: TRBD1
J gene: TRBJ1-5
CDR3 DNA: TGCGCCAGCAGCCAACCCCACGGGGACAGGACCGAACAGCCCCAGCATTTT
CDR3 protein: CASSQPHGDRTEQPQHF

V gene: TRBV5-4
clone size: .
D gene: TRBD2
J gene: TRBJ2-5
CDR3 DNA: TGTGCCAGCAGCTCCGCGGGGGGCGGGGAGACCCAGTACTTC
CDR3 protein: CASSSAGGGETQYF

V gene: TRBV21-1
clone size: .
D gene: .
J gene: TRBJ1-5
CDR3 DNA: TGTGCCAGCAGCCGGACAGGGGTAAATCAGCCCCAGCATTTT
CDR3 protein: CASSRTGVNQPQHF

V gene: TRBV19
clone size: .
D gene: TRBD1
J gene: TRBJ2-3
CDR3 DNA: TGTGCCAGTAGTATAACCCGGGACAGGGTCACAGATACGCAGTATTTT
CDR3 protein: CASSITRDRVTDTQYF

V gene: TRBV6-5
clone size: .
D gene: TRBD1
J gene: TRBJ1-4
CDR3 DNA: TGTGCCAGCGGAGGACAGGAGATTAATGAAAAACTGTTTTTT
CDR3 protein: CASGGQEINEKLFF

V gene: TRBV29-1
clone size: .
D gene: TRBD1
J gene: TRBJ2-5
CDR3 DNA: TGCAGCGCCCTGGGACAGAGAATACAAGAGACCCAGTACTTC
CDR3 protein: CSALGQRIQETQYF

V gene: TRBV11-2
clone size: .
D gene: .
J gene: TRBJ2-7
CDR3 DNA: TGTGCCAGCAGCTTAGACTCAAAGCCTTACGAGCAGTACTTC
CDR3 protein: CASSLDSKPYEQYF

V gene: TRBV6-5
clone size: .
D gene: .
J gene: TRBJ1-3
CDR3 DNA: TGTGCCAGCAGTTACTCAGGTGCGGGGGCAGGAAACACCATATATTTT
CDR3 protein: CASSYSGAGAGNTIYF

V gene: TRBV19
clone size: once
D gene: TRBD2
J gene: TRBJ2-1
CDR3 DNA: TGTGCCAGTAGTAGTGCTAGCGGGTACAATGAGCAGTTCTTC
CDR3 protein: CASSSASGYNEQFF

V gene: TRBV11-2
clone size: .
D gene: .
J gene: TRBJ2-1
CDR3 DNA: TGTGCCAGCAGCCCCTCCCGGGAGCAGTTCTTC
CDR3 protein: CASSPSREQFF

V gene: TRBV6-2/TRBV6-3
clone size: .
D gene: TRBD1
J gene: TRBJ1-6
CDR3 DNA: TGTGCCAGCAGTTACGGTTACACCCGAGGGACAGCCGGCCCCTATTCACCCCTCCACTTT
CDR3 protein: CASSYGYTRGTAGPYSPLHF

V gene: TRBV19
clone size: .
D gene: TRBD1
J gene: TRBJ1-2
CDR3 DNA: TGTGCCAGTAGTGGGGGAACAGGGGTGGATGGCTACACCTTC
CDR3 protein: CASSGGTGVDGYTF

V gene: TRBV21-1
clone size: .
D gene: .
J gene: TRBJ2-1
CDR3 DNA: TGTGCCAGCAAAGGCAGACCACTAGCGGGGGGCGACAATGAGCAGTTCTTC
CDR3 protein: CASKGRPLAGGDNEQFF

V gene: TRBV20-1
clone size: .
D gene: .
J gene: TRBJ1-5
CDR3 DNA: TGCAGTGCTAGTGCGGGGAGCGGAAGCAATCAGCCCCAGCATTTT
CDR3 protein: CSASAGSGSNQPQHF

V gene: TRBV28
clone size: .
D gene: .
J gene: TRBJ2-7
CDR3 DNA: TGTGCCAGCAGTCTCTCGAGGATTAGGTACTTC
CDR3 protein: CASSLSRIRYF

V gene: TRBV10-2
clone size: .
D gene: TRBD1
J gene: TRBJ1-5
CDR3 DNA: TGCGCCAGCAGTGACCCCGGGACAGTTTGGAGTCAGCCCCAGCATTTT
CDR3 protein: CASSDPGTVWSQPQHF

V gene: TRBV6-5
clone size: once
D gene: .
J gene: TRBJ1-2
CDR3 DNA: TGTGCCGTCAGGGCATCCGCTAACTATGGCTACACCTTC
CDR3 protein: CAVRASANYGYTF

V gene: TRBV6-5
clone size: .
D gene: .
J gene: TRBJ2-3
CDR3 DNA: TGTGCCAGCAGTTATCACGGGGAAGATACGCAGTATTTT
CDR3 protein: CASSYHGEDTQYF

V gene: TRBV9
clone size: .
D gene: .
J gene: TRBJ2-1
CDR3 DNA: TGTGCCAGCAGCCCTAGTGGGACATCCAATCACAATGAGCAGTTCTTC
CDR3 protein: CASSPSGTSNHNEQFF